The next 11 T cell receptor beta chains were all read from a single sample in a study of T cells after yellow fever vaccination. MiXCR, applied by TCRdb to the 5' RACE reads, yields one record per CDR3 protein. This table holds 320,000 or so distinct CDR3 sequences, 8% to 9.5% found once. This material consisted of PBMCs, taken roughly 45 days after the first yellow fever vaccination. Source of these receptors: a man aged 18 to 30 who received the YFV17D yellow fever vaccine.

The table lists this clonotype with a few counts. The CDR3 sequence is CASRALLGPGTEAFF. CDR3 coding DNA: TGTGCCAGCAGGGCTCTATTGGGTCCTGGCACTGAAGCTTTCTTT. This chain links TRBV9 with TRBJ1-1; D ambiguous. The ends were cut back, 5 bases at V and 4 bases at J, with 18 bases in the middle. Germline lookup yields CDR1 SGDLS and CDR2 YYNGEE. The CDR3 loop spans 15 amino acids.

The gene calls are TRBV7-9 and TRBJ2-5, with TRBD2 matching 10 bases. Per germline, CDR1 SEHNR and CDR2 FQNEAQ (reference sequence). The CDR3 has 15 amino acids. With V trimmed by 6 bases and J by 4 bases, 8 bases remained unmatched. CDR3 sequence reads: CASSVAGGGGETQYF. The DNA for the CDR3 is TGTGCCAGCAGTGTAGCGGGGGGAGGAGGAGAGACCCAGTACTTC.

This clonotype has more than one count but fewer than ten. For the CDR3, the DNA is TGCGCCAGCAGCCGTCCCGGGACAGGGGGCGTGGGGCAGTTCTTC. It codes for CASSRPGTGGVGQFF. The chain employs TRBV5-1 and TRBJ2-1, with 12 bases fitting TRBD1. CDR1 and CDR2 (germline): SGHRS, YFSETQ. The CDR3 loop spans 15 amino acids. V shed 4 bases, J shed 12 bases, and the junction held 11 bases outside the gene matches.

This clonotype was counted between two and nine times. This chain's CDR3 is CASSLGRGLITYNEQFF. The CDR3, as DNA: TGTGCCAGCAGCTTAGGTAGGGGGCTGATTACCTACAATGAGCAGTTCTTC. V usage is TRBV11-2 and J usage is TRBJ2-1; the match to TRBD1 covers 7 bases. The CDR3 is 17 residues long. Germline-derived CDR1 and CDR2 are SGHAT and FQNNGV. V gave up 1 base and J gave up 2 bases; unmatched junction bases: 8.

CDR3 protein: CASSVEPQGADTQYF. CDR3 DNA sequence: TGTGCCAGCAGCGTTGAACCGCAGGGTGCAGATACGCAGTATTTT. V is TRBV9 and J is TRBJ2-3; TRBD1 might be the D (5 bases). Trimming cost V 2 bases and J 4 bases, with 14 bases left between them. The CDR3 length is 15 residues. Germline CDR1 is SGDLS and CDR2 is YYNGEE.

V gene TRBV12-3 or TRBV12-4 combines with J gene TRBJ2-1; maybe TRBD2 (6 bases). The CDR3 covers 14 residues. Trimming removed 2 bases from V and 6 bases from J, with 11 bases in between. This CDR3 reads CASSLRGSGNEQFF. The CDR3 bases are TGTGCCAGCAGTTTACGGGGGTCGGGCAATGAGCAGTTCTTC.

This sequence joins TRBV4-2 and TRBJ1-3; TRBD1 matches 8 bases. CDR3 length equals 15 residues. The trim removed 3 bases at V and 0 bases at J, leaving 1 base unmatched. CDR1 and CDR2 (germline): LGHNA, YNFKEQ. The CDR3, as DNA: TGTGCCAGCAGCCACACAGGGGGCTCTGGAAACACCATATATTTT. Translated, it gives CASSHTGGSGNTIYF.

J is TRBJ2-3 and V is TRBV28; D remains unclear. This CDR3 spans 14 amino acids. Germline-derived CDR1 and CDR2 are MDHEN and SYDVKM. V lost 6 bases and J 0 bases, leaving 10 bases between the germline ends. The CDR3 DNA reads as TGTGCCAGCAGCCGTCAACCTAGCACAGATACGCAGTATTTT. Its translation: CASSRQPSTDTQYF.

This clonotype was detected only a few times. The gene calls are TRBV5-1 and TRBJ1-1, with D possibly TRBD1 on 6 matching bases. The CDR3 runs to 15 residues. V was cut by 1 base and J by 4 bases, with 14 bases left in between. Germline V lookup: CDR1 SGHRS, CDR2 YFSETQ. This chain's CDR3 is CASSLFAGAGTEAFF. The CDR3 region has the DNA TGCGCCAGCAGCTTGTTCGCAGGGGCGGGCACTGAAGCTTTCTTT.

This clonotype was counted many times. V and J are TRBV11-3 and TRBJ2-7; D gene ambiguous. The germline V and J ends were trimmed by 4 bases and 3 bases, with 10 bases remaining between them. This CDR3 has 13 amino acids. Germline V CDR1 and CDR2: SGHNT, YENEEA. CDR3 sequence: CASSSNSGYEQYF. Here the CDR3 DNA reads TGTGCCAGCAGCTCAAACTCGGGCTACGAGCAGTACTTC.

This clonotype has only a few counts. The chain uses TRBV18 and TRBJ2-2; 14 bases are a match to TRBD2. The germline V gene encodes CDR1 KGHSH and CDR2 LQKENI. V shed 5 bases, J shed 4 bases, and the junction held 3 bases outside the gene matches. CDR3 length: 16 amino acids. CDR3 in amino acids: CASSSGTSGGTGELFF. CDR3 sequence (DNA): TGTGCCAGCTCATCCGGGACTAGCGGGGGCACCGGGGAGCTGTTTTTT.